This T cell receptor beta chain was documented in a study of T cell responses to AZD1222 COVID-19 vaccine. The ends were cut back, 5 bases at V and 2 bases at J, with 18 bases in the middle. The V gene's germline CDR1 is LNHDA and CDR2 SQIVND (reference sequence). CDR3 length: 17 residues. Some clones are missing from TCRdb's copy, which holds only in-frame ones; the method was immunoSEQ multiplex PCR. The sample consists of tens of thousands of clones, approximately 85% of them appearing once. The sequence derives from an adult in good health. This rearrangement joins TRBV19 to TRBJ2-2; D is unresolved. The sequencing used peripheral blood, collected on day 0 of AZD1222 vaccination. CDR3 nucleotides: TGTGCCAGTAGTCCCCTCGGGTTTAATCTTAACACCGGGGAGCTGTTTTTT. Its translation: CASSPLGFNLNTGELFF. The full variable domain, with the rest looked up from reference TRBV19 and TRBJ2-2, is DGGITQSPKYLFRKEGQNVTLSCEQNLNHDAMYWYRQDPGQGLRLIYYSQIVNDFQKGDIAEGYSVSREKKESFPLTVTSAQKNPTAFYLCASSPLGFNLNTGELFFGEGSRLTVL.